The 18 T cell receptor beta chains below all came from one sample that was sequenced in a study of identical twins. Using its own MiXCR run on the 5' RACE reads, TCRdb lists one record per CDR3 protein. The sample lists roughly 250,000 distinct CDR3 sequences, around an eighth occurring once. Sequenced sample: memory (CD45RO+) T cells sorted from blood. The source is a woman between 18 and 30 years old in good health.

The gene calls are TRBV14 and TRBJ1-1, with D perhaps matching TRBD1 (5 bases). With 3 bases removed from V and 4 bases from J, the gap between germline ends came to 15 bases. The CDR3 sequence is 15 residues long. Germline values: CDR1 SGHDN, CDR2 FVKESK. The CDR3 DNA follows: TGTGCCAGCAGCCATTCCGGGACCGCGGGCACTGAAGCTTTCTTT. This gives the protein CASSHSGTAGTEAFF.

The chain links TRBV9 to TRBJ2-7; TRBD1 aligns across 7 bases. The V segment lost 5 bases and the J segment 2 bases; nucleotides outside the gene matches: 13. CDR3 length: 16 residues. Germline CDR1 and CDR2: SGDLS and YYNGEE. CDR3 amino acids: CASSAATGTATYEQYF. The CDR3 DNA follows: TGTGCCAGCAGTGCGGCCACCGGGACAGCAACCTACGAGCAGTACTTC.

This clonotype has a handful of counts. The chain carries TRBV12-3 or TRBV12-4 and TRBJ2-3, with D perhaps given as TRBD1 or TRBD2 (5 bases each). The CDR3 covers 14 residues. V lost 5 bases and J lost 2, with 11 bases in between. The DNA of the CDR3 is TGTGCCAGCAGTCTCCGGGACCTCACAGATACGCAGTATTTT. Its protein is CASSLRDLTDTQYF.

This clonotype has just a few counts. V usage is TRBV20-1 and J usage is TRBJ1-2; D is ambiguous. V lost 1 base, J lost 0 bases, and 12 bases lay in between. Germline assignment: CDR1 DFQATT and CDR2 SNEGSKA (reference sequence). CDR3 length equals 15 residues. CDR3 amino acids: CSARGAQIANYGYTF. CDR3 sequence (DNA): TGCAGTGCTAGAGGGGCTCAGATAGCTAACTATGGCTACACCTTC.

This clonotype came up many times. The chain recombines TRBV5-1 with TRBJ2-3; D is unresolved. The length of the CDR3 is 12 residues. Germline-derived CDR1 and CDR2 are SGHRS and YFSETQ. Trimming shortened V by 3 bases and J by 2 bases, and 4 bases separated the two germline ends. Here the CDR3 reads CASSYHTDTQYF. The CDR3 region has the DNA TGCGCCAGCAGCTACCACACAGATACGCAGTATTTT. The whole variable domain, remainder taken from reference TRBV5-1 and TRBJ2-3, is KAGVTQTPRYLIKTRGQQVTLSCSPISGHRSVSWYQQTPGQGLQFLFEYFSETQRNKGNFPGRFSGRQFSNSRSEMNVSTLELGDSALYLCASSYHTDTQYFGPGTRLTVL.

With respect to this clonotype: This may be a read error, as it is one base from a much larger clone. The CDR3 DNA follows: TGTGCCGGCAGCCAAGAAGGTCCGGGCACAGATACGCAGTATTTT. As protein: CAGSQEGPGTDTQYF. The V call is TRBV3-1, the J call TRBJ2-3; no definite D call. Germline CDR1 and CDR2: LGHDT and YNNKEL (reference sequence). The CDR3 has 15 residues.

The table lists this clonotype with a few counts. The gene calls are TRBV27 and TRBJ2-1, with 8 nucleotides matching TRBD2. Per the germline V gene, CDR1 is MNHEY and CDR2 is SMNVEV (reference sequence). Trimming cost V 7 bases and J 0 bases; bases outside gene matches: 2. The CDR3 totals 14 residues. This CDR3 is CASTLAGSYNEQFF. CDR3 sequence (DNA): TGTGCCAGCACCCTAGCGGGCTCCTACAATGAGCAGTTCTTC.

V is TRBV20-1 and J is TRBJ2-5; the D gene is possibly TRBD2 (6 bases). Germline values: CDR1 DFQATT, CDR2 SNEGSKA (reference sequence). The CDR3 covers 15 residues. V was clipped by 1 base and J by 5 bases, with 17 bases between them. The CDR3 protein is CSARGPMGGAETQYF. The CDR3 nucleotides are TGCAGTGCTAGAGGCCCCATGGGGGGAGCTGAGACCCAGTACTTC.

This clonotype was recorded a few times. The chain is built from TRBV9 and TRBJ2-1; the D gene is possibly TRBD1 (6 bases). The V and J ends lost 0 bases and 9 bases respectively, with 16 bases between them. Germline V gene lookup returns CDR1 SGDLS and CDR2 YYNGEE. This CDR3 is built from 15 residues. The chain's CDR3 is CASSVDLGAGVEQFF. The CDR3 nucleotides read TGTGCCAGCAGCGTAGATCTGGGGGCGGGCGTTGAGCAGTTCTTC.

This clonotype was counted many times. V and J are TRBV4-3 and TRBJ2-3, with D maybe TRBD1 (5 bases). This CDR3 spans 13 amino acids. Germline V CDR1 and CDR2: LGHNA, YSLEER. V lost 1 base to trimming and J lost 4 bases, with 6 bases between them. The CDR3 loop reads CASSQGGPDTQYF. The CDR3 DNA reads as TGCGCCAGCAGCCAAGGGGGCCCAGATACGCAGTATTTT.

The V call is TRBV6-2 or TRBV6-3, the J call TRBJ2-1; 9 nucleotides align to TRBD2. The germline CDR1 and CDR2 sequences are MNHEY and SVGEGT. This CDR3 has 16 residues. The V segment lost 6 bases and the J segment 2 bases; nucleotides outside the gene matches: 8. The DNA of the CDR3 is TGTGCCAGCAGGAGAGCTAGCGGGATTACCTACAATGAGCAGTTCTTC. This encodes CASRRASGITYNEQFF.

This clonotype has more than one count but fewer than ten. V is TRBV7-2 and J is TRBJ2-1; D unclear. With 5 bases removed from V and 8 bases from J, the gap between germline ends came to 13 bases. Germline loops: CDR1 SGHTA, CDR2 FQGNSA. The CDR3 consists of 13 residues. CDR3 in amino acids: CASSLRVSDEQFF. The CDR3 DNA is TGTGCCAGCAGCCTTCGGGTCAGCGATGAGCAGTTCTTC.

The chain uses TRBV20-1 and TRBJ1-2; 8 bases are shared with TRBD1. Germline trimming cut 5 bases from V and 6 bases from J; bases unmatched to any gene: 20. Germline loops: CDR1 DFQATT, CDR2 SNEGSKA (reference sequence). The CDR3 totals 17 residues. The DNA of the CDR3 is TGCAGTGCTTCGGACCGGGACAGGCAACCCAGGGGCGATGGCTACACCTTC. Translation gives CSASDRDRQPRGDGYTF.

The chain has TRBV5-5 and TRBJ2-3; D assignment may be TRBD1 or TRBD2 (5 bases each). In germline, CDR1 is SGHKS, CDR2 YYEKEE (reference sequence). This CDR3 has 14 residues. Trimming removed 4 bases from V and 3 bases from J, with 12 bases in between. The CDR3, as DNA: TGTGCCAGCAGCCCCGGGGCTAGAACAGATACGCAGTATTTT. Translation gives CASSPGARTDTQYF.

This clonotype has a handful of counts. The chain is built from TRBV7-2 and TRBJ2-1; D not certain. CDR1 is SGHTA and CDR2 is FQGNSA in the germline V gene. CDR3 length equals 15 residues. V shed 4 bases and J shed 8 bases, with 18 bases lying between them. DNA for the CDR3: TGTGCCAGCAGCTCGAGTTCTATCCCGGCATATGAGCAGTTCTTC. Amino acid sequence: CASSSSSIPAYEQFF.

J is TRBJ2-1 and V is TRBV11-2, with D hard to call. V was shortened by 5 bases and J by 4 bases, with 18 bases between the two germline ends. There are 16 residues in the CDR3. CDR1 is SGHAT and CDR2 is FQNNGV in the germline V gene. CDR3: CASSVKARTLYNEQFF. The CDR3 nucleotides read TGTGCCAGCAGCGTGAAGGCCAGGACGCTATACAATGAGCAGTTCTTC. Full variable domain (missing parts from reference TRBV11-2 and TRBJ2-1): EAGVAQSPRYKIIEKRQSVAFWCNPISGHATLYWYQQILGQGPKLLIQFQNNGVVDDSQLPKDRFSAERLKGVDSTLKIQPAKLEDSAVYLCASSVKARTLYNEQFFGPGTRLTVL.

This sequence joins TRBV5-5 and TRBJ1-2; no clear D. Trimming left V 5 bases short and J 8 bases short, with 10 bases between. Germline V CDR1 and CDR2: SGHKS, YYEKEE (reference sequence). The CDR3 is 11 amino acids. The CDR3 protein is CASSPGRGYTF. Written as DNA, the CDR3 is TGTGCCAGCAGTCCGGGTCGGGGCTACACCTTC.

This clonotype was observed many times. The V gene is TRBV5-6, the J gene TRBJ2-5; D possibly corresponds to TRBD1 (5 bases). The CDR3 has 13 amino acids. CDR1 and CDR2 (germline): SGHDT, YYEEEE. The V gene lost 1 base and the J gene lost 2 bases, with 6 bases spanning the gap. The CDR3 reads CASSLYRQETQYF. CDR3 nucleotide sequence: TGTGCCAGCAGCTTGTACAGGCAAGAGACCCAGTACTTC. Full variable domain (remainder filled in from reference TRBV5-6 and TRBJ2-5): DAGVTQSPTHLIKTRGQQVTLRCSPKSGHDTVSWYQQALGQGPQFIFQYYEEEERQRGNFPDRFSGHQFPNYSSELNVNALLLGDSALYLCASSLYRQETQYFGPGTRLLVL.